A selection of T cell receptor beta chains follows, all from one sample in a study of T cell repertoires in cytomegalovirus infection. TCRdb re-derived calls from the reads in MiXCR, one entry per CDR3 protein. The sample lists about 530,000 distinct CDR3 sequences, 26% occurring once. The specimen sequenced was PBMCs. The origin of the receptors is a human donor in good health (CMV status not recorded). Some clones in this sample may be carry-over from other donors' samples. CDR3s leave out the opening cysteine and the closing phenylalanine or tryptophan. D genes are given only for firm matches.

V gene	J gene	D gene	CDR3 protein
TRBV6-2/TRBV6-3	TRBJ2-7	TRBD1	AAEGQGDYEQY
TRBV29-1	TRBJ2-3	TRBD2	SVEKGTRFTDTQY
TRBV6-2/TRBV6-3	TRBJ2-1	TRBD2	ASGAGTTKPQF
TRBV4-3	TRBJ2-7	TRBD2	ASSRGAGNYEQY
TRBV24-1	TRBJ2-2	NA	ATSDLGGGAGTGELF
TRBV19	TRBJ1-5	TRBD1	ASGIQGLDAEPQH
TRBV29-1	TRBJ2-2	NA	SVVRGHTGELF
TRBV12-3/TRBV12-4	TRBJ2-3	TRBD1	ASRRQGFEADTQY
TRBV4-3	TRBJ2-7	NA	ASSQVGQGMGEQY
TRBV28	TRBJ2-7	NA	ATYGQPDPYEQY
TRBV11-2	TRBJ2-2	TRBD2	ASSLERGTSGTGELF
TRBV7-9	TRBJ1-6	TRBD1	ASSLGQGDNSPLH
TRBV19	TRBJ1-5	TRBD1	ASSIDRGFNQPQH
TRBV7-2	TRBJ2-1	TRBD2	ASSSSGSRKF
TRBV7-9	TRBJ2-3	NA	ASSPRRVSTDTQY
TRBV7-9	TRBJ2-5	TRBD2	ASSRRTSGRETQY
TRBV20-1	TRBJ1-1	TRBD1	SAQTLYRGRETEAF
TRBV7-2	TRBJ2-2	TRBD2	ASSPGLASMGTGELF
TRBV30	TRBJ2-7	TRBD2	AWALAGPYEQY
TRBV12-3/TRBV12-4	TRBJ1-5	TRBD1	ASSLGQGWGTQH
TRBV28	TRBJ2-2	NA	ASSFLGGELF
TRBV6-1	TRBJ2-3	NA	ASRVRTTSTDTQY
TRBV20-1	TRBJ2-2	NA	SARTGTGELF
TRBV12-3/TRBV12-4	TRBJ1-1	NA	ASSLVLTNTEAF
TRBV12-3/TRBV12-4	TRBJ1-5	NA	ASSLEGGRGGQPQH
TRBV28	TRBJ2-2	NA	AGLDRANTGELF
TRBV12-3/TRBV12-4	TRBJ2-5	NA	ASSLGSIGETQY
TRBV5-1	TRBJ2-6	NA	ASSLLPLSSGANVLT
TRBV6-5	TRBJ1-5	TRBD1	ASSYGGTGPIGNQPQH
TRBV4-1	TRBJ2-5	NA	ASSGRGREETQY
TRBV19	TRBJ1-1	NA	ASSPSRGVEAF
TRBV6-2/TRBV6-3	TRBJ2-3	NA	ASKKAQTDTQY
TRBV5-1	TRBJ2-7	NA	ASSPETGINEQY
TRBV20-1	TRBJ2-1	NA	SIRRNNNEQF
TRBV18	TRBJ1-1	NA	ASSPRHARNTEAF
TRBV30	TRBJ2-5	NA	AWSVLLGPQY
TRBV28	TRBJ2-3	TRBD1	ASSFSQGVGTDTQY
TRBV29-1	TRBJ2-3	NA	SVDGTGTYTDTQY
TRBV7-2	TRBJ2-2	NA	ASSLVGLPNTGELF
TRBV10-3	TRBJ1-4	TRBD1	AISESTGGGEKLF
TRBV20-1	TRBJ2-5	NA	SASGGRLQETQY
TRBV6-5	TRBJ2-2	NA	ASSYAELNTGELF
TRBV2	TRBJ2-3	NA	ASSEVAPDTQY
TRBV24-1	TRBJ2-4	TRBD1	ATSAHDRDRKNIQY
TRBV20-1	TRBJ1-2	NA	SASRDINNPNYGYT
TRBV9	TRBJ2-5	TRBD2	ASSAPGLAGQETQY
TRBV5-5	TRBJ2-5	TRBD1	ASSVGTGETQY
TRBV6-6	TRBJ2-3	TRBD2	ASSYGGTSGSDTQY
TRBV9	TRBJ2-2	TRBD2	ASSVAGTSGVAGELF
TRBV7-3	TRBJ2-2	NA	ASSLRRGPNTGELF
TRBV5-8	TRBJ2-5	TRBD1	ASSFGQEYLETQY
TRBV4-3	TRBJ2-5	NA	ASSQRGDQETQY
TRBV28	TRBJ2-3	TRBD2	ASSLSLAGGAYKQY
TRBV7-6	TRBJ1-2	NA	ASSLESTFYGYT
TRBV12-3/TRBV12-4	TRBJ2-7	NA	ASSLRQTSEQY